The TCR beta chain under discussion was sequenced for a study of T-cell reconstitution after alpha-beta-depleted transplantation in children. Per germline, CDR1 LNHNV and CDR2 YYDKDF (reference sequence). The CDR3 covers 19 residues. The trim removed 3 bases at V and 2 bases at J, leaving 17 bases unmatched. A TCRbeta library incorporating unique molecular identifiers was prepared. One entry per CDR3 protein, called by TCRdb with MiXCR from the PCR reads. This repertoire shows 700,000 to 950,000 distinct CDR3 sequences, 15% to 20% found once; its top ten account for approximately 5%. The sequence came from a male patient between 5 and 17 years old who had a stem cell transplant for acute lymphoblastic leukemia, so the T cells may come from the graft donor. The chain couples TRBV15 to TRBJ2-7, with 9 bases fitting TRBD1. Source: PBMCs, mostly from graft donor cells, taken 360 days after TCRalphabeta/CD19-depleted stem cell transplant. DNA of the CDR3: TGTGCCACCAGCAGTCACTCCCTCAAACGGGACAGGGTCCCCTACGAGCAGTACTTC. It codes for CATSSHSLKRDRVPYEQYF.